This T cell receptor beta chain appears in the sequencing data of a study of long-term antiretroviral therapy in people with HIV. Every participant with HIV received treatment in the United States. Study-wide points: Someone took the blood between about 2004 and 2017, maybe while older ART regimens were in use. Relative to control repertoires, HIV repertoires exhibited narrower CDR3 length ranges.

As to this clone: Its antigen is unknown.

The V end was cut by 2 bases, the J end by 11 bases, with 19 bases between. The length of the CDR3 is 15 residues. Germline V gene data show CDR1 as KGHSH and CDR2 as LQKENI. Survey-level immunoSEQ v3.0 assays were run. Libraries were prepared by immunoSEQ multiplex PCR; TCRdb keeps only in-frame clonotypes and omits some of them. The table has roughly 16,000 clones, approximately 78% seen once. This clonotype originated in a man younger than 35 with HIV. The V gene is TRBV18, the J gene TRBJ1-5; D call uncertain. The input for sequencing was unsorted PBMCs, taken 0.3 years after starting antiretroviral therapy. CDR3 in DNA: TGTGCCAGCTCACCAAGATCAGAGATATCAGAATCCCAGCATTTT. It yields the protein CASSPRSEISESQHF.